This entry lists 13 T cell receptor beta chains sequenced from one sample in a study of blood T cell repertoires in COVID-19. Clones were sequenced by immunoSEQ multiplex PCR, and TCRdb holds only the in-frame ones, with some missing. Among about 310,000 clones listed, roughly 89% were seen once. Sequences were obtained from peripheral blood. The receptors shown here come from a woman in her 40s with COVID-19, enrolled during active disease.

This clone was counted only a few times. The gene calls are TRBV9 and TRBJ1-5; 9 nucleotides line up with TRBD1. The J segment lost 6 bases and the V segment lost 4 bases, leaving 8 bases of the junction unmatched. CDR3 size: 15 residues. Germline-derived CDR1 and CDR2 are SGDLS and YYNGEE. This CDR3 reads CASSPTGGSSQPQHF. CDR3 bases: TGTGCCAGCAGCCCAACAGGGGGCAGCTCTCAGCCCCAGCATTTT.

The chain links TRBV7-8 to TRBJ2-1; possible D gene TRBD2, 6 bases. The CDR3 extends over 15 amino acids. Germline CDR1 is SGHVS and CDR2 is FQNEAQ. Deletions cut 3 bases from V and 2 bases from J, with 11 bases between. In nucleotides, the CDR3 is TGTGCCAGCAGCTTGGGCCGACTAGCCTACAATGAGCAGTTCTTC. Its protein is CASSLGRLAYNEQFF.

This chain uses TRBV7-9 with TRBJ2-1; TRBD2 is a possible D gene (5 bases). V was pared by 1 base and J by 6 bases, with 10 bases between. The CDR3 loop spans 14 amino acids. Per the germline V gene, CDR1 is SEHNR and CDR2 is FQNEAQ (reference sequence). The CDR3 protein is CASSLGGSVNEQFF. In DNA, the CDR3 is TGTGCCAGCAGCTTAGGAGGTAGCGTCAATGAGCAGTTCTTC.

This chain links TRBV9 with TRBJ2-3, with 7 nucleotides matching TRBD2. CDR3 length equals 17 residues. The ends lost 0 bases at V and 4 bases at J; junction bases unmatched: 11. Germline V gene data show CDR1 as SGDLS and CDR2 as YYNGEE. The CDR3 DNA is TGTGCCAGCAGCGTAGCCACGTGGGGAGCGGGGTCAGATACGCAGTATTTT. It specifies CASSVATWGAGSDTQYF.

The CDR3 protein is CASSTIAGGPQTQYF. The DNA of the CDR3 is TGTGCCAGCAGTACAATAGCGGGGGGGCCGCAGACCCAGTACTTC. V and J are TRBV27 and TRBJ2-5; the match to TRBD2 covers 11 bases. CDR1 MNHEY and CDR2 SMNVEV come from the germline V gene (reference sequence). V shed 5 bases, J shed 6 bases, and the junction held 8 bases outside the gene matches. The CDR3 extends over 15 amino acids.

The chain recombines TRBV30 with TRBJ1-3, with TRBD1 as a possible D gene (6 bases). Germline V gene lookup returns CDR1 GTSNPN and CDR2 SVGIG (reference sequence). The CDR3 extends over 14 amino acids. Between the trimmed V and J ends, which lost 1 base and 3 bases, there was a span of 10 bases. The CDR3 coding sequence is TGTGCCTGGAGTGACAACAGGGATGGAAACACCATATATTTT. It codes for CAWSDNRDGNTIYF. Variable domain in full (rest from reference TRBV30 and TRBJ1-3): SQTIHQWPATLVQPVGSPLSLECTVEGTSNPNLYWYRQAAGRGLQLLFYSVGIGQISSEVPQNLSASRPQDRQFILSSKKLLLSDSGFYLCAWSDNRDGNTIYFGEGSWLTVV.

This sequence joins TRBV5-5 and TRBJ1-5; D remains unclear. V gave up 3 bases and J gave up 3 bases, with 10 bases separating them. Germline CDR1 SGHKS, CDR2 YYEKEE (reference sequence). The CDR3 runs to 14 residues. CDR3 DNA: TGTGCCAGCAGCTGGTCCCACAACAATCAGCCCCAGCATTTT. It codes for CASSWSHNNQPQHF.

The chain has TRBV9 and TRBJ2-1; 8 nucleotides match TRBD1. CDR1 is SGDLS and CDR2 is YYNGEE in the germline V gene. This CDR3 spans 13 amino acids. V trimming: 6 bases; J trimming: 7 bases; junction bases outside the gene matches: 6. The CDR3 sequence is CASTRTGLNEQFF. The CDR3 DNA reads as TGTGCCAGCACCCGGACAGGGCTAAATGAGCAGTTCTTC.

This clone was recorded only once. The rearrangement uses TRBV15 and TRBJ2-7; the match to TRBD2 covers 8 bases. The V gene's germline CDR1 is LNHNV and CDR2 YYDKDF (reference sequence). V shed 7 bases and J 12 bases; nucleotides not matched to a gene: 23. The CDR3 totals 16 residues. This CDR3 reads CATNPGGVLYSGNMYF. As DNA, the CDR3 is TGTGCCACCAACCCCGGTGGGGTTCTATATAGCGGGAATATGTACTTC.

The chain links TRBV14 to TRBJ1-2; D gene unclear. This CDR3 has 13 amino acids. Trimming removed 2 bases at V and 2 bases at J, with 6 bases between. The germline gives CDR1 SGHDN, CDR2 FVKESK. The CDR3 DNA follows: TGTGCCAGCAGCCAAACTGTCAACTATGGCTACACCTTC. It yields the protein CASSQTVNYGYTF.

V gene TRBV4-3 combines with J gene TRBJ2-7, with 8 nucleotides matching TRBD1. V lost 4 bases and J lost 4; bases outside the gene matches: 3. The germline V gene encodes CDR1 LGHNA and CDR2 YSLEER. This CDR3 region has 13 residues. The CDR3 protein is CASSPDRAYEQYF. CDR3 sequence (DNA): TGCGCCAGCAGCCCGGACAGGGCGTACGAGCAGTACTTC.

This clone showed up just once. The chain employs TRBV6-2 or TRBV6-3 and TRBJ2-6; 11 nucleotides line up with TRBD1. The CDR3 totals 19 residues. Looked up from germline, CDR1 is MNHEY and CDR2 is SVGEGT. V lost 4 bases to trimming and J lost 0 bases; unmatched junction nucleotides: 8. CDR3 in amino acids: CASSSRTGGQSSGANVLTF. CDR3 bases: TGTGCCAGCAGTTCTCGGACAGGGGGCCAAAGCTCTGGGGCCAACGTCCTGACTTTC.

The J gene is TRBJ2-7, the V gene TRBV9, with D possibly matching TRBD2 (6 bases). V lost 4 bases and J lost 5, with 22 bases in between. The CDR3 is 16 amino acids. Germline assignment: CDR1 SGDLS and CDR2 YYNGEE. The CDR3 bases are TGTGCCAGCAGCACCACCGGGACTGGGTGGGTCCACGAGCAGTACTTC. This gives the protein CASSTTGTGWVHEQYF.